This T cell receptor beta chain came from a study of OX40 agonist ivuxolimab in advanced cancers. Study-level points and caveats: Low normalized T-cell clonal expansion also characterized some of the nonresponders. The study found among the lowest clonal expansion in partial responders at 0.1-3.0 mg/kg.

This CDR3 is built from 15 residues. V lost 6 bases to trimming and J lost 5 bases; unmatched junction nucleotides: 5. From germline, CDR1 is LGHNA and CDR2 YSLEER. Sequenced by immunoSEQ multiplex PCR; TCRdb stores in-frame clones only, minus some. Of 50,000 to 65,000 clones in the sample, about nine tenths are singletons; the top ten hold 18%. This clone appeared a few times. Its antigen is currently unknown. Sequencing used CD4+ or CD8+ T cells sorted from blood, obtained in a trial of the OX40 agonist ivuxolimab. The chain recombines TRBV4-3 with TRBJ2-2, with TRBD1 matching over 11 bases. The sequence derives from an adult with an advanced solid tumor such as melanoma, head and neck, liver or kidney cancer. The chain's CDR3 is CASRDRDRGTGELFF. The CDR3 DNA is TGCGCCAGCAGGGACCGGGACAGGGGGACCGGGGAGCTGTTTTTT.